Given below is one T cell receptor beta chain in context. The data were obtained in a study of blood T cell repertoires in COVID-19. About the study: Samples of COVID-19 (acute and convalescent) were obtained from the United States, Italy and Spain.

Authors' analysis steps: Cell counts per sample came from amplifying reference gene primers. Clones were read by immunoSEQ multiplex PCR, and TCRdb kept only the in-frame ones, dropping some. V and J calls plus clone size are reproduced from that table; the DNA served to infer D and trimming. There are 80,000 to 90,000 clones in the sample; about 85% occur only once, and more than 14% lies in the top ten. The CDR3 is made up of 17 amino acids. V gave up 3 bases and J gave up 2 bases, with 17 bases separating them. Germline V gene data show CDR1 as SGHVS and CDR2 as FNYEAQ. This clonotype was sampled from a woman in her 70s with acute or convalescent COVID-19. The chain has TRBV7-6 and TRBJ1-3, with D perhaps TRBD1 (5 bases). Sequencing was carried out using peripheral blood. The CDR3 nucleotides are TGTGCCAGCAGCTTGTTTTCGGCAGGGCCTACTGGAAACACCATATATTTT. The encoded protein is CASSLFSAGPTGNTIYF.